The sequence of this TCR beta chain was determined in a study of blood T cells in healthy people across ages. Broader study findings: Both higher diversity and more naive CD4+ cells marked long-lived donors when set against aged donors.

Primers used in a second PCR of roughly 6 to 12 cycles were a sample-barcoded 5' primer and a J-beta primer mix. Each CDR3 protein gets one entry after TCRdb re-called the 5' RACE reads with MiXCR. The data hold hundreds of thousands of distinct CDR3 sequences, with less than 45% observed a single time. This clonotype appeared many times. Antigen specificity is unknown. The CDR3 has 14 amino acids. Germline V gene lookup returns CDR1 MNHEY and CDR2 SVGEGT. V shed 6 bases, J shed 5 bases, and the junction held 6 bases outside the gene matches. The source material was blood. The receptor was derived from a man at least 80 years old in good health. V and J are TRBV6-2 or TRBV6-3 and TRBJ1-2, with 10 bases that match TRBD1. This CDR3 is CASRTGTGAYGYTF. CDR3 bases: TGTGCCAGCAGAACCGGGACAGGGGCATATGGCTACACCTTC.